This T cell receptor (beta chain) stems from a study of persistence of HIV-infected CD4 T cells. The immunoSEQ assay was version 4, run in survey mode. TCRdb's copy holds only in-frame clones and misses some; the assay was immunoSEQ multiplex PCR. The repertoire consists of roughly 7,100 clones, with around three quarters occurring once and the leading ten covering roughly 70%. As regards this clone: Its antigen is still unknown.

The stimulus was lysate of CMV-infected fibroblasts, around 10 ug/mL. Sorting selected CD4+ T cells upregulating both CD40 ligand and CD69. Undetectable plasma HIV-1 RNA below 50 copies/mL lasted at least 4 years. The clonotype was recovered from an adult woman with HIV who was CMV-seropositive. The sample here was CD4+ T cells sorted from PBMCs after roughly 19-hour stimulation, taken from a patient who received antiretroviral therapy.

DNA of the CDR3: TGTGCCAGCAGCTTAGAGCCCCTCAGGGGGGCAGATACGCAGTATTTT. This gives the protein CASSLEPLRGADTQYF. The chain is built from TRBV7-2 and TRBJ2-3; tentative D call: TRBD1 (7 bases). CDR1 is SGHTA, CDR2 FQGNSA, per germline. The V end lost 1 base, the J end lost 4 bases, and 15 bases lay between the germline ends. This CDR3 spans 16 amino acids.